The 10 T cell receptor beta chains presented below share a single source sample, sequenced in a study of cytomegalovirus exposure and HLA in healthy donors. The PCR employed 60 Vbeta primers together with 13 Jbeta primers. The repertoire was sequenced with immunoSEQ multiplex PCR; TCRdb's copy has only in-frame clones and lacks some. Altogether around 200,000 clones are present, approximately 78% being singletons, with the ten largest covering roughly 2.5%. Material for sequencing was PBMCs. These receptors all stem from a woman aged 40 to 50 in good health and CMV-seronegative.

This clone showed up just a few times. J is TRBJ2-2 and V is TRBV30; no clear D. The germline CDR1 and CDR2 sequences are GTSNPN and SVGIG (reference sequence). CDR3 length equals 15 residues. Trimming pared 3 bases from V and 3 bases from J, leaving 14 bases between. The CDR3 sequence: CAWRLHSSYTGELFF. The CDR3 DNA follows: TGTGCCTGGAGACTACATTCAAGTTACACCGGGGAGCTGTTTTTT.

Details on this clone: In the same sample, other DNA sequences code for this CDR3. The chain uses TRBV18 and TRBJ1-4; D remains ambiguous. The CDR3 is made up of 14 amino acids. CDR1 KGHSH and CDR2 LQKENI come from the germline V gene. Between the trimmed V and J ends, which lost 2 bases and 2 bases, there was a span of 6 bases. The CDR3 DNA reads TGTGCCAGCTCACCAACGGGGACTAATGAAAAACTGTTTTTT. Its protein product is CASSPTGTNEKLFF.

Only a few counts were recorded for this clone. The chain employs TRBV4-2 and TRBJ2-7; 11 bases are shared with TRBD2. The V gene's germline CDR1 is LGHNA and CDR2 YNFKEQ. The CDR3 spans 16 residues. Trimming at V came to 0 bases and at J to 0 bases, leaving 1 base not matched to a gene. The CDR3 reads CASSQDGTSGSYEQYF. DNA for the CDR3: TGTGCCAGCAGCCAAGATGGGACTAGCGGCTCCTACGAGCAGTACTTC.

The chain couples TRBV7-3 to TRBJ2-5; 11 bases align to TRBD1. The CDR3 loop spans 16 amino acids. Germline V gene sequence: CDR1 SGHTA, CDR2 FQGTGA. After removal of 0 bases from V and 4 bases from J, the junction contained 4 bases not matched to a gene. The CDR3 DNA reads as TGTGCCAGCAGCTTAACCGGGACAGGGGGAGGAGAGACCCAGTACTTC. Translated: CASSLTGTGGGETQYF.

The genes are TRBV2 and TRBJ1-1; 11 bases match TRBD1. Germline V gene data show CDR1 as SNHLY and CDR2 as FYNNEI. The ends lost 4 bases at V and 7 bases at J; junction bases unmatched: 8. The CDR3 is 15 amino acids. This CDR3 reads CASSVQGQGGDEAFF. DNA of the CDR3: TGTGCCAGCAGTGTCCAGGGACAGGGGGGTGATGAAGCTTTCTTT. Based on the CDR3 plus reference TRBV2 and TRBJ1-1, the full variable domain is EPEVTQTPSHQVTQMGQEVILRCVPISNHLYFYWYRQILGQKVEFLVSFYNNEISEKSEIFDDQFSVERPDGSNFTLKIRSTKLEDSAMYFCASSVQGQGGDEAFFGQGTRLTVV.

V is TRBV2 and J is TRBJ1-4; D may be TRBD1 (5 bases). This CDR3 spans 14 amino acids. V was trimmed by 2 bases and J by 4 bases, leaving 8 bases between them. Germline V gene lookup returns CDR1 SNHLY and CDR2 FYNNEI. CDR3 in amino acids: CASSEIDSNEKLFF. The CDR3 nucleotides are TGTGCCAGCAGTGAAATAGACAGTAATGAAAAACTGTTTTTT.

The chain is built from TRBV2 and TRBJ2-2; TRBD2 is a possible D gene (6 bases). CDR3 length: 16 residues. The germline gives CDR1 SNHLY, CDR2 FYNNEI. V was clipped by 1 base and J by 1 base, with 10 bases between them. The chain's CDR3 is CASSEVGGGNTGELFF. As DNA, the CDR3 is TGTGCCAGCAGTGAAGTGGGAGGAGGGAACACCGGGGAGCTGTTTTTT.

The V call is TRBV5-6, the J call TRBJ1-2; 11 bases fit TRBD1. The V segment lost 4 bases and the J segment 6 bases; nucleotides outside the gene matches: 5. The germline CDR1 and CDR2 sequences are SGHDT and YYEEEE. The CDR3 has 14 amino acids. The DNA of the CDR3 is TGTGCCAGCAGCGCCGGGACAGGGGGGGATGGCTACACCTTC. Translated: CASSAGTGGDGYTF.

Only a few counts were recorded for this clone. V usage is TRBV6-1 and J usage is TRBJ2-7; TRBD2 agrees at 13 bases. The CDR3 covers 16 residues. Germline V lookup: CDR1 MNHNS, CDR2 SASEGT. With 4 bases clipped from V and 10 bases from J, the junction kept 13 bases outside the gene matches. The CDR3 DNA is TGTGCCAGCAGTGTACTAGCGGGAGGGCCAGGTGGCATACAGTACTTC. Encoded protein: CASSVLAGGPGGIQYF.

The chain has TRBV6-5 and TRBJ2-1, with TRBD2 identical over 10 bases. This CDR3 is built from 15 residues. V lost 7 bases and J lost 7; bases outside the gene matches: 10. Germline values: CDR1 MNHEY, CDR2 SVGAGI. Written as DNA, the CDR3 is TGTGCCAGCACTCCCGGGCTAGCGGGAGTAAATGAGCAGTTCTTC. Protein product: CASTPGLAGVNEQFF.